This paragraph covers one TCR beta chain sequence. This record comes from a study of cytomegalovirus exposure and HLA in healthy donors. Clones were sequenced by immunoSEQ multiplex PCR, and TCRdb holds only the in-frame ones, with some missing. Among hundreds of thousands of clones, roughly 88% were seen once, and the ten largest hold roughly 0.82%. V trimming: 4 bases; J trimming: 3 bases; junction bases outside the gene matches: 11. Germline values: CDR1 SEHNR, CDR2 FQNEAQ (reference sequence). There are 18 residues in the CDR3. This TCR was recovered from a woman in her late teens or twenties in good health and CMV-seronegative. This chain joins TRBV7-9 and TRBJ2-2, with 10 bases matching TRBD2. The sequencing sample was made of PBMCs. CDR3 bases: TGTGCCAGCAGCTCCCCGGGACTAGCGCGGGAGGACACCGGGGAGCTGTTTTTT. This encodes CASSSPGLAREDTGELFF.